Listed below are T cell receptor beta chains from one sample, sequenced in a study of shared clonotypes between healthy human individuals. Only in-frame clones appear in the TCRdb table, and some are missing; sequencing was by immunoSEQ multiplex PCR. The sample has around 640,000 clones, approximately 96% seen once. Source material: naive CD8+ T cells sorted from blood. All receptors come from a woman in her twenties or thirties in good health. Each CDR3 is given with its conserved first and last residue.

j_gene | v_gene | CDR3aa
TRBJ2-1 | TRBV13 | CASSAAGTGTYNEQFF
. | TRBV29-1 | CSVDSGDTYEQYF
TRBJ2-1 | TRBV15 | CATRKSTGDYNEQFF
TRBJ1-1 | TRBV14 | CASSQEIGGGMNTEAFF
TRBJ1-1 | TRBV11-2 | CASSAPLGPNTEAFF
TRBJ2-7 | TRBV27 | CASRPRDGIYEQYF
TRBJ2-3 | TRBV4-1 | CASSQGRLADTQYF
TRBJ2-3 | TRBV14 | CASSQGGQSTDTQYF
TRBJ1-5 | TRBV6-1 | CASRPGVGQPQHF
TRBJ2-1 | TRBV9 | CASSEAGNSYNEQFF
TRBJ2-2 | TRBV15 | CATREVGELFF
TRBJ2-1 | TRBV7-9 | CASSEDSYNEQFF